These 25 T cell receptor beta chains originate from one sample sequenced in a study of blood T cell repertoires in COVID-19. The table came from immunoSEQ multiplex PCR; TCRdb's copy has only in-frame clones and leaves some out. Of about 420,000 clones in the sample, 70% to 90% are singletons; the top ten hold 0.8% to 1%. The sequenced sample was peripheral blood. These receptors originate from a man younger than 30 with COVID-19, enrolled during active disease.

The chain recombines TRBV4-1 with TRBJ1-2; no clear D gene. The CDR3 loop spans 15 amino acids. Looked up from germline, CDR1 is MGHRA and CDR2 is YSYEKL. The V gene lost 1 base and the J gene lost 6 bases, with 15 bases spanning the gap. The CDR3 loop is CASSQVRGFQDGYTF. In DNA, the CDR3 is TGCGCCAGCAGCCAAGTGCGAGGGTTTCAGGATGGCTACACCTTC.

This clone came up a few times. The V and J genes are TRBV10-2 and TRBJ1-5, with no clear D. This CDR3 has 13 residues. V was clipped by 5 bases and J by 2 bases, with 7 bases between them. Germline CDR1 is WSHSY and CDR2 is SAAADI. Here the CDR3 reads CASSSGGNQPQHF. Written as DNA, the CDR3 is TGCGCCAGCAGTTCCGGGGGCAATCAGCCCCAGCATTTT.

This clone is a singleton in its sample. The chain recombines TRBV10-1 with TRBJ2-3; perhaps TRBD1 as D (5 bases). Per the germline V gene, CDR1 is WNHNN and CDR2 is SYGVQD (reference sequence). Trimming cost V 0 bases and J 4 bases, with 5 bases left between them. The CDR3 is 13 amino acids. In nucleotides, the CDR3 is TGCGCCAGCAGTGAGTCGACAGCAGATACGCAGTATTTT. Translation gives CASSESTADTQYF.

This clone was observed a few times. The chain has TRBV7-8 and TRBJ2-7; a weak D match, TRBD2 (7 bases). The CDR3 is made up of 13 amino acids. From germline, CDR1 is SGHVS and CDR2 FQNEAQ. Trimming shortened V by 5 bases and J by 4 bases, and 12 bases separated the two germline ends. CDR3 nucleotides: TGTGCCAGCAGCATTCGGGGGGCTTACGAGCAGTACTTC. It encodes CASSIRGAYEQYF.

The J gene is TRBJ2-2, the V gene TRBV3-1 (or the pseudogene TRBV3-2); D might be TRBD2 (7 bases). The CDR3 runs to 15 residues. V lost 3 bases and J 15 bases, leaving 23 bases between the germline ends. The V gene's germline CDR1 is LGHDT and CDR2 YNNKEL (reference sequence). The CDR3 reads CASSHRRRGPGVVFF. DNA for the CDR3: TGTGCCAGCAGCCACCGTCGGCGGGGGCCAGGCGTGGTGTTTTTT.

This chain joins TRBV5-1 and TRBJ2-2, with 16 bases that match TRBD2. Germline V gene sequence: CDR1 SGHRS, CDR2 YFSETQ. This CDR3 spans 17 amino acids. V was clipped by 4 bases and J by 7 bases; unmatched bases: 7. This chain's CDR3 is CASSPGLAGGPIGELFF. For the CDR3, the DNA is TGCGCCAGCAGCCCGGGACTAGCGGGAGGGCCGATCGGGGAGCTGTTTTTT.

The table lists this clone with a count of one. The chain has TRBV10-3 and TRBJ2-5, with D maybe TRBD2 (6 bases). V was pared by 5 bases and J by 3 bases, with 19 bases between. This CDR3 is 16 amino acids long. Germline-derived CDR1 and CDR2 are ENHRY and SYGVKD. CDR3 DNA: TGTGCCATCAGTCCCTCGACCGGGGGTGGAGAAGAGACCCAGTACTTC. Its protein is CAISPSTGGGEETQYF.

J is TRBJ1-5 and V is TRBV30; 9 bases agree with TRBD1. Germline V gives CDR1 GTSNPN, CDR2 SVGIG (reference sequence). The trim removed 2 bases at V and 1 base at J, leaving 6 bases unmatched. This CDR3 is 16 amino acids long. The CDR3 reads CAWSPPGQGSNQPQHF. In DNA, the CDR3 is TGTGCCTGGAGTCCGCCGGGACAGGGAAGCAATCAGCCCCAGCATTTT.

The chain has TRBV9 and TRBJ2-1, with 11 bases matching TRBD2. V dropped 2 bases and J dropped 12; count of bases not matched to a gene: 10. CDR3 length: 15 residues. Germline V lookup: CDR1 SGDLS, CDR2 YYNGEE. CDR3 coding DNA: TGTGCCAGCAGCGTTAGCGGGAGGGCCGAATCGGGGCAGTTCTTC. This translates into CASSVSGRAESGQFF.

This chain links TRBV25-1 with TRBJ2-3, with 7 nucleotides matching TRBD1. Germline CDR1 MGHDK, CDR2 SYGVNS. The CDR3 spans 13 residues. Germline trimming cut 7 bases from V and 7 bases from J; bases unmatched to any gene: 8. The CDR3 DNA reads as TGTGCCAGCAAGAGAGGGGGCGTAAATACGCAGTATTTT. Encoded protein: CASKRGGVNTQYF.

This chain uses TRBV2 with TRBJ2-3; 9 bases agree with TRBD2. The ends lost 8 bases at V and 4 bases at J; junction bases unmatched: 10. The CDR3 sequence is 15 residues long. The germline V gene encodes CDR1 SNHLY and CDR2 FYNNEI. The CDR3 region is CASRSLAGRADTQYF. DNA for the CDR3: TGTGCCAGCCGGTCCCTAGCGGGGAGGGCAGATACGCAGTATTTT.

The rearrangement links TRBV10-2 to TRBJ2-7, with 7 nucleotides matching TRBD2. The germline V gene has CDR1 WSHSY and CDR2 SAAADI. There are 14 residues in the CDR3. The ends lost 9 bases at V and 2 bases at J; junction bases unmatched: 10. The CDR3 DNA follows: TGCGCCAGTAAGTGGCGGGAGACCACCTACGAGCAGTACTTC. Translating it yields CASKWRETTYEQYF.

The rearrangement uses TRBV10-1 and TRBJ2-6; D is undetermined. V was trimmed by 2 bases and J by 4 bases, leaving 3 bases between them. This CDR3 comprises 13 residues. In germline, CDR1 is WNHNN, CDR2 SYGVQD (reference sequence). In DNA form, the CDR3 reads TGCGCCAGCAGTGAGCCGGGGGCCAACGTCCTGACTTTC. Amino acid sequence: CASSEPGANVLTF.

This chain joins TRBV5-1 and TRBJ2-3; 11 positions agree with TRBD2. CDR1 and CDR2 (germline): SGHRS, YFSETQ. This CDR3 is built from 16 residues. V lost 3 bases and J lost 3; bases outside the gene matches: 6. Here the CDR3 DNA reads TGCGCCAGCAGCTCCTTAGCGGGAGGGGGGACAGATACGCAGTATTTT. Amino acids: CASSSLAGGGTDTQYF.

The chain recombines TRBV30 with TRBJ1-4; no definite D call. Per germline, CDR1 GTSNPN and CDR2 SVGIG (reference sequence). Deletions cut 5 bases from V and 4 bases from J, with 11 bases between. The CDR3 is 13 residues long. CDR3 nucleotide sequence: TGTGCCTGGGGGCCAGGAGGTAATGAAAAACTGTTTTTT. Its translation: CAWGPGGNEKLFF.

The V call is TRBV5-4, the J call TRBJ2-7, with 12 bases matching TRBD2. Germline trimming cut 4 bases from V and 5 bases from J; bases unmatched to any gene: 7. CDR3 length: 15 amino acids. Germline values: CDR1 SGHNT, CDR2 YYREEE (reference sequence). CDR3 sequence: CASSPGLAGFDEQYF. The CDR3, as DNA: TGTGCCAGCAGCCCAGGACTAGCGGGATTCGACGAGCAGTACTTC.

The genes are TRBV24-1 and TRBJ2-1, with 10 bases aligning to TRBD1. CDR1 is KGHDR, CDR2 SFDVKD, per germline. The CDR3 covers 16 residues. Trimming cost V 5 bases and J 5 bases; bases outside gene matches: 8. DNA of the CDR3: TGTGCCACCAGTGTCCAGACAGGGGGCAATGACAATGAGCAGTTCTTC. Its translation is CATSVQTGGNDNEQFF.

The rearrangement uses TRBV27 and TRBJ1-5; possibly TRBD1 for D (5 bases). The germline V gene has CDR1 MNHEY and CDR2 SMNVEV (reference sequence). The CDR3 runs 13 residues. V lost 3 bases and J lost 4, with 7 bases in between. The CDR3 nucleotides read TGTGCCAGCAGTTTTGGGGGGAATCAGCCCCAGCATTTT. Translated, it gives CASSFGGNQPQHF.

The CDR3 reads CASSLGGASGGADQETQYF. For the CDR3, the DNA is TGTGCCAGCAGCTTAGGAGGTGCTAGCGGGGGGGCTGATCAAGAGACCCAGTACTTC. The chain joins TRBV11-2 to TRBJ2-5, with 12 bases aligning to TRBD2. Germline CDR1 reads SGHAT; CDR2 reads FQNNGV. The CDR3 runs to 19 residues. Losses at the gene ends were 1 base for V and 2 bases for J; bases not matched to a gene: 11.

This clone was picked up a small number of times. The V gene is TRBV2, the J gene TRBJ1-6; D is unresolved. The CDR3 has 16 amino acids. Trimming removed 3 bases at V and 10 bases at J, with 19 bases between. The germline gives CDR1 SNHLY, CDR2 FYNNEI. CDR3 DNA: TGTGCCAGCAGTGACCAAAGCTACGGGGTTGGGTCACCCCTCCACTTT. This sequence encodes CASSDQSYGVGSPLHF.

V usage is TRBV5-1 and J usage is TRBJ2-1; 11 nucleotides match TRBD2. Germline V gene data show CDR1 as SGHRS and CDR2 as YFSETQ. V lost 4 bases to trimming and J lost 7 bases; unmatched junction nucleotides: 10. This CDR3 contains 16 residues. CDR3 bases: TGCGCCAGCAGCGCCTTAACTAGCGGGGGAGCTAATGAGCAGTTCTTC. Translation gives CASSALTSGGANEQFF.

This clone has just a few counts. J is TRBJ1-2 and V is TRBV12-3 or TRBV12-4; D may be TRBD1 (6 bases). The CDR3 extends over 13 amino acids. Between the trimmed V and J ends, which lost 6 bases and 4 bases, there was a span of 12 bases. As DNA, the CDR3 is TGTGCCAGCAGGCCAGGGGCCTCCTATGGCTACACCTTC. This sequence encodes CASRPGASYGYTF.

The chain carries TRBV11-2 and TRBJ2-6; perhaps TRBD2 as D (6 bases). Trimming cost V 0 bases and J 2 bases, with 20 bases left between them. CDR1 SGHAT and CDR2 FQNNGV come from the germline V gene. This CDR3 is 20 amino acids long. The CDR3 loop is CASSLEAGPLLGAGANVLTF. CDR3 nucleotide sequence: TGTGCCAGCAGCTTAGAGGCGGGGCCTCTGTTGGGCGCTGGGGCCAACGTCCTGACTTTC.

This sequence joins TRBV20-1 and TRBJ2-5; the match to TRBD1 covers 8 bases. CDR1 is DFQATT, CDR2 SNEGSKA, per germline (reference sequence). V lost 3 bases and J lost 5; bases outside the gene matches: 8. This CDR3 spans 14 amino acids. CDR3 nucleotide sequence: TGCAGTGCTAGTAAGGGACAGGCTTGGGAGACCCAGTACTTC. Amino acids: CSASKGQAWETQYF.

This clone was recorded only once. CDR3 protein: CASSLRRTNSPLHF. CDR3 sequence (DNA): TGTGCCAGCAGTTTACGGCGGACAAATTCACCCCTCCACTTT. This chain uses TRBV28 with TRBJ1-6; D may be TRBD1 (5 bases). The CDR3 spans 14 residues. V was clipped by 2 bases and J by 7 bases, with 9 bases between them. Germline V lookup: CDR1 MDHEN, CDR2 SYDVKM.